The 30 T cell receptor beta chains below all came from one sample that was sequenced in a study of cytomegalovirus exposure and HLA in healthy donors. With 60 Vbeta and 13 Jbeta primers, the PCR was carried out. Measured with immunoSEQ multiplex PCR; TCRdb has only the in-frame clones, and not every one. The table records under 95,000 clones, less than 80% of them present only once. The sample taken for sequencing was PBMCs. The receptors were sampled from a woman between 40 and 55 years old in good health and CMV-seropositive.

The CDR3 nucleotides read TGTGCCAGCAGCTTGAGACAGGGGGCAAATGAGCAGTTCTTC. This sequence encodes CASSLRQGANEQFF. The chain joins TRBV7-8 to TRBJ2-1, with 10 bases matching TRBD1. J lost 7 bases, V lost 3 bases, and 3 bases had no gene match. The germline V gene has CDR1 SGHVS and CDR2 FQNEAQ. This CDR3 contains 14 residues.

The V and J genes are TRBV7-9 and TRBJ1-4; 9 bases agree with TRBD1. Trimming at V came to 3 bases and at J to 8 bases, leaving 7 bases not matched to a gene. The germline V gene has CDR1 SEHNR and CDR2 FQNEAQ (reference sequence). CDR3 length equals 15 residues. The CDR3 here is CASSLGVTGGEKLFF. The DNA of the CDR3 is TGTGCCAGCAGCTTGGGCGTTACAGGGGGCGAAAAACTGTTTTTT.

This chain joins TRBV5-1 and TRBJ1-1, with a tentative D call TRBD1 (6 bases). CDR1 is SGHRS and CDR2 is YFSETQ in the germline V gene. V was shortened by 1 base and J by 0 bases, with 10 bases between the two germline ends. The CDR3 length is 15 residues. The CDR3 reads CASSLSGQLNTEAFF. The CDR3 coding sequence is TGCGCCAGCAGCTTGAGCGGACAGCTGAACACTGAAGCTTTCTTT. Full variable domain (rest looked up from reference TRBV5-1 and TRBJ1-1): KAGVTQTPRYLIKTRGQQVTLSCSPISGHRSVSWYQQTPGQGLQFLFEYFSETQRNKGNFPGRFSGRQFSNSRSEMNVSTLELGDSALYLCASSLSGQLNTEAFFGQGTRLTVV.

The J gene is TRBJ2-5, the V gene TRBV10-3, with 12 bases identical to TRBD2. Germline-derived CDR1 and CDR2 are ENHRY and SYGVKD. J lost 5 bases, V lost 9 bases, and 4 bases had no gene match. The CDR3 has 13 amino acids. CDR3 bases: TGTGCCATTGCTAGCGGGGGGGATGAGACCCAGTACTTC. Translating gives CAIASGGDETQYF.

This clone was found a few times. This chain connects TRBV6-5 to TRBJ2-2; D is unresolved. Germline V lookup: CDR1 MNHEY, CDR2 SVGAGI. The germline V and J ends were trimmed by 6 bases and 0 bases, with 8 bases remaining between them. The CDR3 contains 14 residues. CDR3 coding DNA: TGTGCCAGCAGACAGTCTACGAACACCGGGGAGCTGTTTTTT. Its protein is CASRQSTNTGELFF.

The chain joins TRBV30 to TRBJ2-5; D unclear. CDR3 length equals 13 residues. Deletions cut 0 bases from V and 5 bases from J, with 10 bases between. The V gene's germline CDR1 is GTSNPN and CDR2 SVGIG (reference sequence). The CDR3 nucleotides are TGTGCCTGGAGTGTATCTAGTCTTGAGACCCAGTACTTC. Its translation: CAWSVSSLETQYF.

The J gene is TRBJ2-4, the V gene TRBV7-3; D perhaps matches TRBD1 (6 bases). V dropped 5 bases and J dropped 3 bases, with 20 bases sitting between them. This CDR3 spans 17 amino acids. The V gene's germline CDR1 is SGHTA and CDR2 FQGTGA. The CDR3 DNA reads as TGTGCCAGCAGCCTCGAGGGTGGACAGACTGGCAAAAACATTCAGTACTTC. This translates into CASSLEGGQTGKNIQYF.

The chain links TRBV5-6 to TRBJ2-1; 7 bases agree with TRBD2. The germline CDR1 and CDR2 sequences are SGHDT and YYEEEE. The CDR3 is 14 residues long. With V trimmed by 4 bases and J by 5 bases, 6 bases remained unmatched. CDR3: CASSTTSTHNEQFF. In nucleotides, the CDR3 is TGTGCCAGCAGCACGACTAGCACCCACAATGAGCAGTTCTTC.

The rearrangement links TRBV9 to TRBJ2-3; TRBD2 agrees at 7 bases. The length of the CDR3 is 15 residues. V trimming: 4 bases; J trimming: 2 bases; junction bases outside the gene matches: 7. Germline CDR1 and CDR2: SGDLS and YYNGEE. CDR3 coding DNA: TGTGCCAGCAGCATACGGGGGGTCTTCACAGATACGCAGTATTTT. Its translation is CASSIRGVFTDTQYF.

The chain is built from TRBV2 and TRBJ2-1, with unresolved D. This CDR3 contains 15 residues. V gave up 8 bases and J gave up 0 bases, with 14 bases separating them. Germline V gives CDR1 SNHLY, CDR2 FYNNEI. CDR3 sequence (DNA): TGTGCCAGCTCCTTGACTTTTAGCTCCTACAATGAGCAGTTCTTC. It translates to CASSLTFSSYNEQFF.

The V and J genes are TRBV11-3 and TRBJ2-1; 9 bases line up with TRBD2. Germline CDR1 is SGHNT and CDR2 is YENEEA. J gave up 0 bases and V 7 bases, and 4 bases lay outside the gene matches. CDR3 length: 15 amino acids. CDR3 DNA sequence: TGTGCCAGCACAGCGGGGGGAAGCTCCTACAATGAGCAGTTCTTC. Protein sequence: CASTAGGSSYNEQFF.

The rearrangement uses TRBV6-5 and TRBJ2-1, with D unclear. Germline CDR1 MNHEY, CDR2 SVGAGI. Trimming shortened V by 0 bases and J by 9 bases, and 15 bases separated the two germline ends. This CDR3 has 15 residues. The CDR3, as DNA: TGTGCCAGCAGTTACTCGATACGGGTCCAAGGTGAGCAGTTCTTC. Its translation is CASSYSIRVQGEQFF.

The J gene is TRBJ2-1, the V gene TRBV5-6, with D possibly being TRBD2 (5 bases). Trimming left V 4 bases short and J 0 bases short, with 14 bases between. The CDR3 loop spans 16 amino acids. Germline V CDR1 and CDR2: SGHDT, YYEEEE. Here the CDR3 reads CASSPTGKSSYNEQFF. The CDR3 DNA is TGTGCCAGCAGCCCCACGGGGAAAAGCTCCTACAATGAGCAGTTCTTC.

CDR3 nucleotide sequence: TGCAGCGCGGGGACAGGGGGCGGGTATGGCTACACCTTC. This sequence encodes CSAGTGGGYGYTF. V usage is TRBV29-1 and J usage is TRBJ1-2; TRBD1 matches 12 bases. The CDR3 totals 13 residues. The germline gives CDR1 SQVTM, CDR2 ANQGSEA. V lost 7 bases, J lost 5 bases, and 5 bases stayed unmatched.

V usage is TRBV30 and J usage is TRBJ1-4; TRBD1 might be the D (6 bases). Trimming took 5 bases from V and 8 from J, leaving 18 bases between them. Germline CDR1 and CDR2: GTSNPN and SVGIG (reference sequence). The CDR3 runs to 14 residues. CDR3 protein: CAWPGQTRGEKLFF. DNA for the CDR3: TGTGCCTGGCCCGGCCAGACCAGGGGAGAAAAACTGTTTTTT.

This chain links TRBV7-3 with TRBJ2-2; D is possibly TRBD1 (5 bases). The CDR3 has 17 residues. Between the trimmed V and J ends, which lost 2 bases and 4 bases, there was a span of 17 bases. CDR1 and CDR2 (germline): SGHTA, FQGTGA. In nucleotides, the CDR3 is TGTGCCAGCAGCTTAGACTCGGACACGGTGCTCACCGGGGAGCTGTTTTTT. The encoded protein is CASSLDSDTVLTGELFF.

This chain joins TRBV2 and TRBJ1-5; the D is unclear. The V gene lost 1 base and the J gene lost 9 bases, with 10 bases spanning the gap. In germline, CDR1 is SNHLY, CDR2 FYNNEI. The CDR3 loop spans 13 amino acids. CDR3: CASSEEIGSPQHF. The DNA for the CDR3 is TGTGCCAGCAGTGAAGAGATCGGGTCGCCCCAGCATTTT.

The chain has TRBV19 and TRBJ1-4; 9 bases match TRBD1. Losses at the gene ends were 3 bases for V and 8 bases for J; bases not matched to a gene: 7. The CDR3 is 15 amino acids. Germline CDR1 and CDR2: LNHDA and SQIVND (reference sequence). The CDR3 DNA follows: TGTGCCAGTAGTATCGCGGGACAGGGTTGGGAAAAACTGTTTTTT. Its protein is CASSIAGQGWEKLFF. Looking up the rest from reference TRBV19 and TRBJ1-4 gives the full variable domain: DGGITQSPKYLFRKEGQNVTLSCEQNLNHDAMYWYRQDPGQGLRLIYYSQIVNDFQKGDIAEGYSVSREKKESFPLTVTSAQKNPTAFYLCASSIAGQGWEKLFFGSGTQLSVL.

The gene calls are TRBV6-5 and TRBJ1-1; 7 bases align to TRBD1. V was pared by 9 bases and J by 6 bases, with 10 bases of the junction left unmatched. The CDR3 sequence is 13 residues long. Looked up from germline, CDR1 is MNHEY and CDR2 is SVGAGI. The CDR3 here is CASSLGGGAEAFF. The CDR3 bases are TGTGCCAGTAGCCTAGGGGGCGGAGCTGAAGCTTTCTTT.

The chain couples TRBV10-2 to TRBJ2-7; D gene unclear. Trimming removed 8 bases at V and 4 bases at J, with 9 bases between. Germline CDR1 and CDR2: WSHSY and SAAADI. The length of the CDR3 is 11 residues. CDR3 coding DNA: TGCGCCAGCGGGCCTACTTACGAGCAGTACTTC. It encodes CASGPTYEQYF.

The chain combines TRBV25-1 with TRBJ1-6; D call uncertain. The CDR3 is made up of 18 amino acids. Trimming pared 2 bases from V and 3 bases from J, leaving 17 bases between. Germline V lookup: CDR1 MGHDK, CDR2 SYGVNS. CDR3: CASSEPPGGGGYNSPLHF. In DNA, the CDR3 is TGTGCCAGCAGTGAACCCCCGGGCGGTGGAGGCTATAATTCACCCCTCCACTTT.

This clone was seen only once. The genes are TRBV29-1 and TRBJ1-1; a possible D gene is TRBD1 (5 bases). The germline V gene encodes CDR1 SQVTM and CDR2 ANQGSEA. With 8 bases removed from V and 3 bases from J, the gap between germline ends came to 16 bases. The CDR3 spans 13 residues. CDR3 residues: CSTINGGDTEAFF. The CDR3 DNA sequence: TGCAGCACTATTAACGGGGGGGACACTGAAGCTTTCTTT.

The chain combines TRBV5-1 with TRBJ1-1, with TRBD1 matching 11 bases. Germline V lookup: CDR1 SGHRS, CDR2 YFSETQ. Losses at the gene ends were 0 bases for V and 12 bases for J; bases not matched to a gene: 10. The CDR3 runs to 15 residues. CDR3 amino acids: CASSLATGTGGKTFF. The CDR3 DNA follows: TGCGCCAGCAGCTTGGCTACCGGGACAGGGGGGAAAACTTTCTTT.

The chain joins TRBV11-2 to TRBJ1-1; possible D gene TRBD1, 6 bases. V was pared by 0 bases and J by 7 bases, with 12 bases between. CDR3 length: 14 amino acids. Germline CDR1 reads SGHAT; CDR2 reads FQNNGV. DNA of the CDR3: TGTGCCAGCAGCTTAGATCACAGGGCTGTTGAAGCTTTCTTT. This gives the protein CASSLDHRAVEAFF.

The chain has TRBV27 and TRBJ2-5, with 7 nucleotides matching TRBD1. Looked up from germline, CDR1 is MNHEY and CDR2 is SMNVEV (reference sequence). V trimming: 5 bases; J trimming: 4 bases; junction bases outside the gene matches: 10. The CDR3 covers 15 residues. The CDR3 loop reads CASSPTGSSVETQYF. As DNA, the CDR3 is TGTGCCAGCAGTCCGACAGGGAGTTCCGTAGAGACCCAGTACTTC.

This clone showed up just once. V usage is TRBV5-8 and J usage is TRBJ1-5, with no clear D. The CDR3 has 12 amino acids. The V gene lost 2 bases and the J gene lost 7 bases, with 7 bases spanning the gap. Germline V gene sequence: CDR1 SGHTS, CDR2 YDEGEE. CDR3 nucleotides: TGTGCCAGCAGCTTTAGATCGCAGCCCCAGCATTTT. Amino acid sequence: CASSFRSQPQHF. The entire variable domain, with the rest obtained from reference TRBV5-8 and TRBJ1-5, is as follows: EAGVTQSPTHLIKTRGQQATLRCSPISGHTSVYWYQQALGLGLQFLLWYDEGEERNRGNFPPRFSGRQFPNYSSELNVNALELEDSALYLCASSFRSQPQHFGDGTRLSIL.

This clone has only a few counts. The chain carries TRBV7-9 and TRBJ2-5; unclear D gene. Trimming pared 5 bases from V and 1 base from J, leaving 8 bases between. Germline V gene sequence: CDR1 SEHNR, CDR2 FQNEAQ (reference sequence). The CDR3 consists of 13 residues. The CDR3 coding sequence is TGTGCCAGCAGCCAACCCAGCCAAGAGACCCAGTACTTC. Translated: CASSQPSQETQYF. Using reference TRBV7-9 and TRBJ2-5 for the parts outside the CDR3, the full variable domain is DTGVSQNPRHKITKRGQNVTFRCDPISEHNRLYWYRQTLGQGPEFLTYFQNEAQLEKSRLLSDRFSAERPKGSFSTLEIQRTEQGDSAMYLCASSQPSQETQYFGPGTRLLVL.

The J gene is TRBJ1-2, the V gene TRBV6-5; the D is unclear. This CDR3 has 12 amino acids. The germline gives CDR1 MNHEY, CDR2 SVGAGI. V was clipped by 6 bases and J by 4 bases, with 9 bases between them. The CDR3 region is CASSQTGYGYTF. As DNA, the CDR3 is TGTGCCAGCAGCCAGACGGGCTATGGCTACACCTTC.

The chain links TRBV19 to TRBJ1-5; the D gene is possibly TRBD1 (5 bases). CDR1 is LNHDA and CDR2 is SQIVND in the germline V gene (reference sequence). This CDR3 spans 19 amino acids. Trimming removed 4 bases at V and 2 bases at J, with 24 bases between. CDR3 coding DNA: TGTGCCAGTAGTAGGTGGGGTCAGGGAAGTTTCGTCGGCAATCAGCCCCAGCATTTT. This encodes CASSRWGQGSFVGNQPQHF. Based on the CDR3 plus reference TRBV19 and TRBJ1-5, the full variable domain is DGGITQSPKYLFRKEGQNVTLSCEQNLNHDAMYWYRQDPGQGLRLIYYSQIVNDFQKGDIAEGYSVSREKKESFPLTVTSAQKNPTAFYLCASSRWGQGSFVGNQPQHFGDGTRLSIL.

The rearrangement links TRBV5-1 to TRBJ1-1; 9 bases map to TRBD1. Trimming took 3 bases from V and 3 from J; bases not matched to a gene: 6. The germline V gene encodes CDR1 SGHRS and CDR2 YFSETQ. This CDR3 spans 15 amino acids. CDR3 coding DNA: TGCGCCAGCAGCTCGCTACAGGGGGCTGACACTGAAGCTTTCTTT. Protein sequence: CASSSLQGADTEAFF.